The next 16 T cell receptor beta chains were all read from a single sample in a study of blood T cell repertoires in COVID-19. Only in-frame clones appear in the TCRdb table, and some are missing; sequencing was by immunoSEQ multiplex PCR. The sample consists of about 310,000 clones, roughly 87% of them appearing once. The sequenced sample consisted of PBMCs or T cells enriched from blood (not recorded which). The receptors stem from a young woman who had recovered from COVID-19.

The chain employs TRBV30 and TRBJ2-1; unclear D gene. V lost 2 bases and J lost 6, with 5 bases in between. The CDR3 loop spans 11 amino acids. Germline-derived CDR1 and CDR2 are GTSNPN and SVGIG (reference sequence). This chain's CDR3 is CAWSIGNEQFF. CDR3 bases: TGTGCCTGGAGTATCGGCAATGAGCAGTTCTTC.

This chain links TRBV24-1 with TRBJ1-5; D gene unclear. With 5 bases removed from V and 2 bases from J, the gap between germline ends came to 6 bases. The CDR3 is 13 residues long. Germline-derived CDR1 and CDR2 are KGHDR and SFDVKD. As DNA, the CDR3 is TGTGCCACCAGTGTGGGCGGCAATCAGCCCCAGCATTTT. Its translation: CATSVGGNQPQHF.

The table lists this clone with a count of one. The chain recombines TRBV30 with TRBJ2-1; no reliable D call. Germline loops: CDR1 GTSNPN, CDR2 SVGIG (reference sequence). This CDR3 has 14 amino acids. The ends were cut back, 2 bases at V and 1 base at J, with 9 bases in the middle. CDR3 amino acids: CAWSPSVSYNEQFF. CDR3 DNA sequence: TGTGCCTGGAGTCCCTCAGTATCCTACAATGAGCAGTTCTTC.

This chain uses TRBV28 with TRBJ1-2, with 9 bases lining up with TRBD1. CDR3 length: 11 residues. The ends lost 10 bases at V and 8 bases at J; junction bases unmatched: 5. The germline V gene encodes CDR1 MDHEN and CDR2 SYDVKM. The DNA for the CDR3 is TGTGCCATCGGACAGGGGCGCGGCTACACCTTC. As protein: CAIGQGRGYTF.

This clone was counted once. The rearrangement uses TRBV4-2 and TRBJ1-5; D uncertain. Germline V gene lookup returns CDR1 LGHNA and CDR2 YNFKEQ. This CDR3 contains 13 residues. V lost 8 bases, J lost 0 bases, and 8 bases lay in between. CDR3 protein: CASGYYSNQPQHF. DNA of the CDR3: TGTGCCAGCGGATACTATAGCAATCAGCCCCAGCATTTT.

The rearrangement joins TRBV9 to TRBJ2-7; D may be TRBD1 (6 bases). The germline V and J ends were trimmed by 4 bases and 0 bases, with 14 bases remaining between them. The CDR3 totals 15 residues. CDR1 and CDR2 (germline): SGDLS, YYNGEE. The CDR3 loop reads CASSQEGDTSYEQYF. The CDR3 nucleotides are TGTGCCAGCAGCCAAGAAGGGGACACCTCCTACGAGCAGTACTTC.

The rearrangement links TRBV2 to TRBJ1-6; D possibly corresponds to TRBD1 (5 bases). CDR3 size: 15 residues. V was trimmed by 5 bases and J by 6 bases, leaving 14 bases between them. Germline V gene data show CDR1 as SNHLY and CDR2 as FYNNEI. DNA for the CDR3: TGTGCCAGCAGTATTCAGGGTGGTTTTAATTCACCCCTCCACTTT. As protein: CASSIQGGFNSPLHF.

This clone was recorded once. This chain uses TRBV7-9 with TRBJ1-2; D is unclear. Germline values: CDR1 SEHNR, CDR2 FQNEAQ (reference sequence). Trimming took 3 bases from V and 8 from J, leaving 10 bases between them. CDR3 size: 12 residues. Here the CDR3 reads CASSFWAGGYTF. DNA of the CDR3: TGTGCCAGCAGCTTCTGGGCGGGGGGCTACACCTTC.

In DNA, the CDR3 is TGTGCCAGCAGCCACCCGGGACAGGGGGCTTGGCAGCCCCAGCATTTT. It is translated as CASSHPGQGAWQPQHF. The J gene is TRBJ1-5, the V gene TRBV4-2, with 12 bases fitting TRBD1. V gave up 3 bases and J gave up 7 bases; unmatched junction bases: 7. Per germline, CDR1 LGHNA and CDR2 YNFKEQ. CDR3 length: 16 residues.

This clone was seen only once. J is TRBJ1-1 and V is TRBV28; perhaps TRBD1 as D (6 bases). The CDR3 has 14 amino acids. V shed 6 bases and J shed 0 bases, with 11 bases lying between them. Germline-derived CDR1 and CDR2 are MDHEN and SYDVKM. CDR3 region: CASSQTGLNTEAFF. CDR3 nucleotide sequence: TGTGCCAGCAGCCAAACAGGGCTGAACACTGAAGCTTTCTTT.

V usage is TRBV27 and J usage is TRBJ2-7, with TRBD1 matching 8 bases. Germline V gives CDR1 MNHEY, CDR2 SMNVEV (reference sequence). The length of the CDR3 is 14 residues. V lost 6 bases to trimming and J lost 2 bases; unmatched junction nucleotides: 6. The CDR3 reads CASSGQGRTYEQYF. In DNA, the CDR3 is TGTGCCAGCAGCGGACAGGGTAGAACCTACGAGCAGTACTTC.

The V gene is TRBV25-1, the J gene TRBJ1-1; 9 bases are a match to TRBD1. The CDR3 consists of 13 residues. In germline, CDR1 is MGHDK, CDR2 SYGVNS. Losses at the gene ends were 3 bases for V and 8 bases for J; bases not matched to a gene: 4. The CDR3 loop is CASSDLTGGEAFF. As DNA, the CDR3 is TGTGCCAGCAGTGACCTCACAGGGGGCGAAGCTTTCTTT.

The chain has TRBV5-6 and TRBJ2-5; 13 bases align to TRBD2. The J segment lost 5 bases and the V segment lost 4 bases, leaving 5 bases of the junction unmatched. The germline gives CDR1 SGHDT, CDR2 YYEEEE. The CDR3 is 15 amino acids. The CDR3 sequence is CASSGLAGERETQYF. The CDR3 nucleotides are TGTGCCAGCAGCGGACTAGCGGGAGAACGGGAGACCCAGTACTTC.

This clone was detected only once. The rearrangement links TRBV30 to TRBJ1-6; tentatively, D is TRBD1 (5 bases). Per the germline V gene, CDR1 is GTSNPN and CDR2 is SVGIG (reference sequence). Trimming removed 4 bases at V and 7 bases at J, with 17 bases between. The CDR3 loop spans 15 amino acids. CDR3 sequence reads: CAWTPGPGGNSPLHF. CDR3 DNA: TGTGCCTGGACCCCAGGGCCCGGGGGGAATTCACCCCTCCACTTT.

The chain is built from TRBV10-3 and TRBJ1-5; D not certain. Germline loops: CDR1 ENHRY, CDR2 SYGVKD. Deletions cut 7 bases from V and 6 bases from J, with 28 bases between. CDR3 length equals 18 residues. CDR3 in DNA: TGTGCCATCAATTTGAGTGACCCGAGCCGCGGGGTTGGTCAGCCCCAGCATTTT. It encodes CAINLSDPSRGVGQPQHF.

This chain links TRBV5-6 with TRBJ2-7; no reliable D call. Germline CDR1 is SGHDT and CDR2 is YYEEEE. This CDR3 spans 15 amino acids. The V end was cut by 0 bases, the J end by 2 bases, with 12 bases between. The CDR3 reads CASSLGYSPTYEQYF. The CDR3 bases are TGTGCCAGCAGCTTGGGTTACAGTCCAACCTACGAGCAGTACTTC.